Below are 18 T cell receptor beta chains sequenced from a single sample in a study of sequential checkpoint blockade in melanoma (dated by TCRdb to between 2017 and 2020). The treatment or condition label, read with the paper, signifies: randomized to nivolumab then ipilimumab (arm A) or the reverse (arm B). Library creation used the immunoSEQ multiplex PCR assay. TCRdb retrieved this table from immuneACCESS and kept in-frame rearrangements only. Not all clones are present; in checked studies, unresolved V genes account for under half, and no reason is known for the remainder. Within this sample are some 40,000 clones, with 88% of them counted one time only. The top ten clones comprise around 12% of the sample. The sequencing used CD8+ T cells sorted from blood (inferred from file names), collected from a patient given nivolumab and ipilimumab in sequence. These receptors were collected from a human donor with melanoma.

Regarding this clone: In the same sample, other DNA sequences code for this CDR3. The chain carries TRBV7-3 and TRBJ1-1; tentatively, D is TRBD1 (5 bases). CDR1 and CDR2 (germline): SGHTA, FQGTGA. The CDR3 totals 13 residues. V was pared by 2 bases and J by 1 base, with 5 bases between. DNA of the CDR3: TGTGCCAGCAGCTTAGACAGGAACACTGAAGCTTTCTTT. Its protein product is CASSLDRNTEAFF.

V gene TRBV4-3 combines with J gene TRBJ2-5; 11 bases are shared with TRBD2. This CDR3 comprises 18 residues. V shed 0 bases and J 2 bases; nucleotides not matched to a gene: 8. The germline gives CDR1 LGHNA, CDR2 YSLEER. The CDR3 nucleotides read TGCGCCAGCAGCCAAGATGTTAGGACTAGCGGGCCACAAGAGACCCAGTACTTC. This codes for CASSQDVRTSGPQETQYF.

The chain has TRBV7-2 and TRBJ2-7; maybe TRBD1 (5 bases). Germline V gene lookup returns CDR1 SGHTA and CDR2 FQGNSA. The CDR3 runs 13 residues. Trimming stripped 3 bases from V and 2 bases from J, with 8 bases between. The CDR3 here is CASSFGATYEQYV. The CDR3 DNA follows: TGTGCCAGCAGCTTTGGGGCCACCTACGAGCAGTACGTC.

This clone was counted between two and nine times. The chain recombines TRBV27 with TRBJ2-7; no reliable D call. Trimming took off 6 bases at V and 1 base at J, with 10 bases between the two ends. The CDR3 has 13 residues. Germline CDR1 reads MNHEY; CDR2 reads SMNVEV (reference sequence). This chain's CDR3 is CASRSILSYEQYF. In nucleotides, the CDR3 is TGTGCCAGCAGATCAATACTTTCCTACGAGCAGTACTTC.

The chain links TRBV6-4 to TRBJ2-2; TRBD1 might be the D (6 bases). Germline CDR1 MRHNA, CDR2 SNTAGT. The CDR3 extends over 14 amino acids. V lost 5 bases and J 3 bases, leaving 10 bases between the germline ends. CDR3 in amino acids: CASSPSGDTGELFF. Here the CDR3 DNA reads TGTGCCAGCAGTCCATCAGGGGACACCGGGGAGCTGTTTTTT.

V usage is TRBV9 and J usage is TRBJ1-4; possible D gene TRBD1, 5 bases. V was cut by 4 bases and J by 4 bases, with 14 bases left in between. This CDR3 comprises 15 residues. Germline assignment: CDR1 SGDLS and CDR2 YYNGEE. CDR3 in DNA: TGTGCCAGCAGCCCTCAGGGCGGTCATAATGAAAAACTGTTTTTT. Amino acids: CASSPQGGHNEKLFF. Variable domain in full (rest from reference TRBV9 and TRBJ1-4): DSGVTQTPKHLITATGQRVTLRCSPRSGDLSVYWYQQSLDQGLQFLIQYYNGEERAKGNILERFSAQQFPDLHSELNLSSLELGDSALYFCASSPQGGHNEKLFFGSGTQLSVL.

The chain combines TRBV4-1 with TRBJ2-3, with TRBD2 identical over 8 bases. This CDR3 contains 14 residues. The trim removed 4 bases at V and 4 bases at J, leaving 4 bases unmatched. Germline assignment: CDR1 MGHRA and CDR2 YSYEKL. The DNA for the CDR3 is TGCGCCAGCAGCCCGAGCGGGAGCCCAGATACGCAGTATTTT. It specifies CASSPSGSPDTQYF.

The chain uses TRBV7-6 and TRBJ2-7; D is undetermined. V shed 4 bases and J shed 2 bases, with 3 bases lying between them. The CDR3 is 11 amino acids. Germline values: CDR1 SGHVS, CDR2 FNYEAQ. The CDR3 nucleotides read TGTGCCAGCAGCTCAACCTACGAGCAGTACTTC. Its protein product is CASSSTYEQYF.

The chain combines TRBV10-3 with TRBJ1-5; TRBD1 is a possible D gene (5 bases). Trimming removed 6 bases from V and 3 bases from J, with 12 bases in between. The CDR3 loop spans 14 amino acids. Germline CDR1 and CDR2: ENHRY and SYGVKD. CDR3 nucleotides: TGTGCCATCAGAGACAGCCTAAACAATCAGCCCCAGCATTTT. This sequence encodes CAIRDSLNNQPQHF.

The chain joins TRBV27 to TRBJ1-1; no reliable D call. Deletions cut 4 bases from V and 2 bases from J, with 2 bases between. Per germline, CDR1 MNHEY and CDR2 SMNVEV (reference sequence). The CDR3 has 11 residues. The CDR3 coding sequence is TGTGCCAGCAGTTCTAACACTGAAGCTTTCTTT. Translation: CASSSNTEAFF.

The genes are TRBV9 and TRBJ1-1, with D maybe TRBD1 (6 bases). Trimming removed 0 bases at V and 0 bases at J, with 18 bases between. Looked up from germline, CDR1 is SGDLS and CDR2 is YYNGEE. CDR3 length equals 18 residues. The CDR3 coding sequence is TGTGCCAGCAGCGTAGGAGTGTTATTAGGGGGAATGAACACTGAAGCTTTCTTT. Its protein product is CASSVGVLLGGMNTEAFF. Full variable domain (rest looked up from reference TRBV9 and TRBJ1-1): DSGVTQTPKHLITATGQRVTLRCSPRSGDLSVYWYQQSLDQGLQFLIQYYNGEERAKGNILERFSAQQFPDLHSELNLSSLELGDSALYFCASSVGVLLGGMNTEAFFGQGTRLTVV.

This chain joins TRBV28 and TRBJ1-2; 12 bases map to TRBD1. This CDR3 spans 15 amino acids. V shed 5 bases and J 7 bases; nucleotides not matched to a gene: 8. The germline gives CDR1 MDHEN, CDR2 SYDVKM. In DNA, the CDR3 is TGTGCCAGCAGTCCGCGGGGACAGGGGGCTGGTGGCTACACCTTC. It specifies CASSPRGQGAGGYTF.

The V call is TRBV29-1, the J call TRBJ2-1; TRBD2 might be the D (6 bases). The CDR3 sequence is 11 residues long. In germline, CDR1 is SQVTM, CDR2 ANQGSEA. With 6 bases removed from V and 4 bases from J, the gap between germline ends came to 7 bases. CDR3 in amino acids: CSVLAYNEQFF. Here the CDR3 DNA reads TGCAGCGTCCTAGCGTACAATGAGCAGTTCTTC.

This chain uses TRBV19 with TRBJ2-7, with TRBD1 identical over 8 bases. CDR1 LNHDA and CDR2 SQIVND come from the germline V gene (reference sequence). The J segment lost 2 bases and the V segment lost 6 bases, leaving 9 bases of the junction unmatched. This CDR3 contains 15 residues. As DNA, the CDR3 is TGTGCCAGTAGCCCGGGACAGGTAGCCGCCTACGAGCAGTACTTC. Its translation: CASSPGQVAAYEQYF.

Written as DNA, the CDR3 is TGTGCCAGCAGTTTAACCGGTCACGGTAACGCTCATGGCTACACCTTC. Translating it yields CASSLTGHGNAHGYTF. This rearrangement joins TRBV27 to TRBJ1-2; D unresolved. This CDR3 has 16 residues. Germline V lookup: CDR1 MNHEY, CDR2 SMNVEV (reference sequence). V was trimmed by 2 bases and J by 6 bases, leaving 19 bases between them.

About this clone itself: An end of the junction does not agree with germline; a read error may underlie this. The rearrangement uses TRBV9 and TRBJ2-3; weak D call: TRBD1 (5 bases). Germline CDR1 SGDLS, CDR2 YYNGEE. The CDR3 spans 9 residues. CDR3: CASSGTGPF. The CDR3 DNA reads TGTGCCAGCAGCGGAACAGGCCCTTTT.

The V and J genes are TRBV28 and TRBJ2-7, with 7 bases lining up with TRBD1. The trim removed 5 bases at V and 1 base at J, leaving 8 bases unmatched. This CDR3 is 15 amino acids long. CDR1 MDHEN and CDR2 SYDVKM come from the germline V gene. The CDR3 loop is CASSESGRGSYEQYF. The CDR3 bases are TGTGCCAGCAGTGAATCGGGCAGGGGGTCCTACGAGCAGTACTTC.

This rearrangement joins TRBV28 to TRBJ2-2; TRBD2 aligns across 10 bases. The germline V gene has CDR1 MDHEN and CDR2 SYDVKM. Trimming at V came to 5 bases and at J to 2 bases, leaving 8 bases not matched to a gene. The CDR3 extends over 17 amino acids. Written as DNA, the CDR3 is TGTGCCAGCAGTCCCCCGGGACTAGCGTATAACACCGGGGAGCTGTTTTTT. It is translated as CASSPPGLAYNTGELFF. Supplemented by reference TRBV28 and TRBJ2-2, the full variable domain reads DVKVTQSSRYLVKRTGEKVFLECVQDMDHENMFWYRQDPGLGLRLIYFSYDVKMKEKGDIPEGYSVSREKKERFSLILESASTNQTSMYLCASSPPGLAYNTGELFFGEGSRLTVL.